These 28 T cell receptor beta chains were all obtained from the same sample, sequenced in a study of OX40 agonist ivuxolimab in advanced cancers. Assay: immunoSEQ multiplex PCR; the TCRdb copy retains only in-frame clones and omits some. The sample has around 95,000 clones; more than 75% are singletons. Sequences were derived from CD4+ or CD8+ T cells sorted from blood, sampled in a trial of the OX40 agonist ivuxolimab. All receptors come from an adult with an advanced solid tumor such as melanoma, head and neck, liver or kidney cancer.

The V gene is TRBV19, the J gene TRBJ2-1; 11 bases align to TRBD2. This CDR3 is 16 amino acids long. Per the germline V gene, CDR1 is LNHDA and CDR2 is SQIVND (reference sequence). J lost 0 bases, V lost 6 bases, and 4 bases had no gene match. The DNA for the CDR3 is TGTGCCAGTAGACAAACTAGCGGGAGCTCCTACAATGAGCAGTTCTTC. Amino acids: CASRQTSGSSYNEQFF.

This clone was picked up one time. The V gene is TRBV27, the J gene TRBJ2-2; D is unresolved. Germline CDR1 reads MNHEY; CDR2 reads SMNVEV (reference sequence). Trimming left V 5 bases short and J 3 bases short, with 7 bases between. The CDR3 spans 13 residues. The CDR3 sequence is CASSRADTGELFF. The CDR3 coding sequence is TGTGCCAGCAGTCGGGCAGACACCGGGGAGCTGTTTTTT.

This sequence joins TRBV5-4 and TRBJ2-2; D call uncertain. This CDR3 comprises 15 residues. Between the trimmed V and J ends, which lost 0 bases and 0 bases, there was a span of 6 bases. Germline V gives CDR1 SGHNT, CDR2 YYREEE (reference sequence). CDR3 amino acids: CASSLDLTNTGELFF. For the CDR3, the DNA is TGTGCCAGCAGCTTGGATTTAACGAACACCGGGGAGCTGTTTTTT.

This rearrangement joins TRBV29-1 to TRBJ2-5, with D unclear. Trimming took 8 bases from V and 4 from J, leaving 17 bases between them. In germline, CDR1 is SQVTM, CDR2 ANQGSEA. CDR3 length equals 13 residues. The CDR3 loop is CSTNTAAPETQYF. In DNA form, the CDR3 reads TGCAGCACCAATACGGCCGCCCCAGAGACCCAGTACTTC.

The chain uses TRBV10-3 and TRBJ1-1; no clear D gene. Germline lookup yields CDR1 ENHRY and CDR2 SYGVKD. Deletions cut 6 bases from V and 1 base from J, with 9 bases between. The CDR3 runs 13 residues. The CDR3, as DNA: TGTGCCATCAGCCTCACAGAGAACACTGAAGCTTTCTTT. Its translation is CAISLTENTEAFF.

This chain joins TRBV28 and TRBJ1-5, with unresolved D. Trimming took 5 bases from V and 2 from J, leaving 13 bases between them. The germline V gene encodes CDR1 MDHEN and CDR2 SYDVKM. The CDR3 extends over 15 amino acids. CDR3 DNA: TGTGCCAGCAGTCTAGCGGGTAGCGGCAATCAGCCCCAGCATTTT. It specifies CASSLAGSGNQPQHF.

The CDR3 sequence: CASSFGAGAPYEQYF. CDR3 nucleotide sequence: TGTGCCAGCAGCTTCGGAGCGGGAGCGCCCTACGAGCAGTACTTC. The V and J genes are TRBV7-2 and TRBJ2-7; TRBD2 matches at 8 bases. This CDR3 comprises 15 residues. Germline loops: CDR1 SGHTA, CDR2 FQGNSA. The trim removed 3 bases at V and 2 bases at J, leaving 6 bases unmatched. Combining the CDR3 with reference TRBV7-2 and TRBJ2-7 gives the whole variable domain GAGVSQSPSNKVTEKGKDVELRCDPISGHTALYWYRQSLGQGLEFLIYFQGNSAPDKSGLPSDRFSAERTGGSVSTLTIQRTQQEDSAVYLCASSFGAGAPYEQYFGPGTRLTVT.

The count of this clone is one. The chain links TRBV27 to TRBJ2-3; D may be TRBD1 or TRBD2 (5 bases each). Germline V gene sequence: CDR1 MNHEY, CDR2 SMNVEV (reference sequence). This CDR3 contains 12 residues. Trimming removed 5 bases at V and 8 bases at J, with 11 bases between. The chain's CDR3 is CASSENGGTQYF. The CDR3 DNA sequence: TGTGCCAGCAGTGAAAATGGGGGTACGCAGTATTTT.

This clone was observed a few times. The CDR3 nucleotides are TGTGCCAGCAGTTTGAAGACAGGGGAGGCTTTCTTT. Translating it yields CASSLKTGEAFF. The chain combines TRBV28 with TRBJ1-1; 8 nucleotides agree with TRBD1. Germline V gives CDR1 MDHEN, CDR2 SYDVKM. The CDR3 extends over 12 amino acids. V shed 3 bases, J shed 11 bases, and the junction held 5 bases outside the gene matches.

The V call is TRBV7-6, the J call TRBJ2-5; 10 bases are shared with TRBD2. CDR1 is SGHVS, CDR2 FNYEAQ, per germline. After removal of 4 bases from V and 5 bases from J, the junction contained 7 bases not matched to a gene. The CDR3 totals 15 residues. The CDR3 DNA sequence: TGTGCCAGCAGCTACCAGCGGGGGGGCGGCGAGACCCAGTACTTC. It codes for CASSYQRGGGETQYF.

This chain uses TRBV29-1 with TRBJ2-1, with 8 nucleotides matching TRBD1. The germline gives CDR1 SQVTM, CDR2 ANQGSEA. V lost 7 bases to trimming and J lost 4 bases; unmatched junction nucleotides: 6. The CDR3 spans 13 residues. The CDR3 DNA is TGCAGCGCTACCGGGACAGGATACAATGAGCAGTTCTTC. Protein: CSATGTGYNEQFF.

The V and J genes are TRBV6-1 and TRBJ2-7; tentatively, D is TRBD1 or TRBD2 (5 bases each). The CDR3 is 12 amino acids. The V end lost 8 bases, the J end lost 2 bases, and 10 bases lay between the germline ends. Germline V gene data show CDR1 as MNHNS and CDR2 as SASEGT. The CDR3 here is CASGTQTYEQYF. In nucleotides, the CDR3 is TGTGCCAGCGGGACGCAAACCTACGAGCAGTACTTC.

The chain has TRBV7-3 and TRBJ2-3; D gene uncertain. This CDR3 comprises 13 residues. Germline lookup yields CDR1 SGHTA and CDR2 FQGTGA. The V end was cut by 2 bases, the J end by 1 base, with 4 bases between. The CDR3 nucleotides are TGTGCCAGCAGCTTATCCGGCACAGATACGCAGTATTTT. Translating it yields CASSLSGTDTQYF. The full variable domain, in which reference TRBV7-3 and TRBJ2-3 provide the parts outside the CDR3, is GAGVSQTPSNKVTEKGKYVELRCDPISGHTALYWYRQSLGQGPEFLIYFQGTGAADDSGLPNDRFFAVRPEGSVSTLKIQRTERGDSAVYLCASSLSGTDTQYFGPGTRLTVL.

This chain uses TRBV11-2 with TRBJ2-3; D possibly corresponds to TRBD2 (5 bases). The germline V and J ends were trimmed by 1 base and 6 bases, with 11 bases remaining between them. Germline V lookup: CDR1 SGHAT, CDR2 FQNNGV. The CDR3 runs 14 residues. Written as DNA, the CDR3 is TGTGCCAGCAGCTTAGTTCGCGGCGGGGATACGCAGTATTTT. Translated, it gives CASSLVRGGDTQYF. Drawing the rest from reference TRBV11-2 and TRBJ2-3, the complete variable domain is EAGVAQSPRYKIIEKRQSVAFWCNPISGHATLYWYQQILGQGPKLLIQFQNNGVVDDSQLPKDRFSAERLKGVDSTLKIQPAKLEDSAVYLCASSLVRGGDTQYFGPGTRLTVL.

The rearrangement uses TRBV19 and TRBJ2-2, with a possible D match to TRBD1 (7 bases). This CDR3 comprises 13 residues. V was clipped by 10 bases and J by 6 bases, with 15 bases between them. Germline CDR1 and CDR2: LNHDA and SQIVND (reference sequence). CDR3 DNA: TGTGCCACCAACAGGGGAGGCGCCGGGGAGCTGTTTTTT. Translating it yields CATNRGGAGELFF.

This chain connects TRBV30 to TRBJ1-5; TRBD1 aligns across 8 bases. CDR1 and CDR2 (germline): GTSNPN, SVGIG (reference sequence). The CDR3 runs 13 residues. J gave up 9 bases and V 3 bases, and 7 bases lay outside the gene matches. CDR3 in amino acids: CAWRGQGQTPQHF. The CDR3 DNA is TGTGCCTGGAGAGGACAGGGTCAAACGCCCCAGCATTTT.

J is TRBJ2-1 and V is TRBV4-3, with 7 positions matching TRBD1. The CDR3 contains 14 residues. Germline trimming cut 4 bases from V and 6 bases from J; bases unmatched to any gene: 6. Germline CDR1 reads LGHNA; CDR2 reads YSLEER. The DNA of the CDR3 is TGCGCCAGCAGCCTATTACAGGGGAGCAATGAGCAGTTCTTC. Its translation is CASSLLQGSNEQFF.

The chain carries TRBV18 and TRBJ1-4; D uncertain. The CDR3 runs to 14 residues. V dropped 5 bases and J dropped 5 bases, with 12 bases sitting between them. Germline assignment: CDR1 KGHSH and CDR2 LQKENI. In DNA, the CDR3 is TGTGCCAGCTCAAGCCGGCAGGAAAATGAAAAACTGTTTTTT. Translation gives CASSSRQENEKLFF.

The genes are TRBV28 and TRBJ1-2; 8 bases fit TRBD1. The CDR3 loop spans 15 amino acids. Trimming took 2 bases from V and 2 from J; bases not matched to a gene: 4. Germline values: CDR1 MDHEN, CDR2 SYDVKM. The CDR3 is CASSLARGPNYGYTF. The CDR3 bases are TGTGCCAGCAGTTTAGCCAGGGGGCCCAACTATGGCTACACCTTC.

This chain joins TRBV19 and TRBJ1-4, with D possibly being TRBD1 (6 bases). CDR1 LNHDA and CDR2 SQIVND come from the germline V gene (reference sequence). This CDR3 is 16 amino acids long. Trimming removed 5 bases at V and 0 bases at J, with 13 bases between. The CDR3 sequence is CASSASRTATNEKLFF. Here the CDR3 DNA reads TGTGCCAGTAGTGCCTCCCGGACAGCAACTAATGAAAAACTGTTTTTT.

This clone has just one count. The chain carries TRBV5-1 and TRBJ2-1, with D possibly being TRBD1 or TRBD2 (6 bases each). The CDR3 covers 14 residues. Germline lookup yields CDR1 SGHRS and CDR2 YFSETQ. V dropped 1 base and J dropped 4 bases, with 9 bases sitting between them. The CDR3 sequence: CASSLTGRYNEQFF. Here the CDR3 DNA reads TGCGCCAGCAGCTTGACAGGGAGGTACAATGAGCAGTTCTTC.

V usage is TRBV19 and J usage is TRBJ1-1, with D unclear. The CDR3 runs to 15 residues. The V end was cut by 10 bases, the J end by 7 bases, with 25 bases between. The germline gives CDR1 LNHDA, CDR2 SQIVND (reference sequence). The CDR3 DNA sequence: TGTGCCACCTCCCACCCCGGTGACGGTTTGAGTGAAGCTTTCTTT. This sequence encodes CATSHPGDGLSEAFF.

The chain joins TRBV28 to TRBJ2-2; D gene unclear. CDR1 and CDR2 (germline): MDHEN, SYDVKM. V lost 6 bases, J lost 1 base, and 15 bases lay in between. The CDR3 has 16 amino acids. CDR3 sequence (DNA): TGTGCCAGCAGAACCCTTGACCCCAAGAACACCGGGGAGCTGTTTTTT. This encodes CASRTLDPKNTGELFF.

The CDR3 region has the DNA TGCGCCAGCAGCTTGATGTCTAGCGGATACAATGAGCAGTTCTTC. Encoded protein: CASSLMSSGYNEQFF. The chain combines TRBV5-1 with TRBJ2-1, with 7 bases fitting TRBD2. The CDR3 totals 15 residues. V dropped 1 base and J dropped 4; count of bases not matched to a gene: 5. CDR1 is SGHRS, CDR2 YFSETQ, per germline.

V usage is TRBV25-1 and J usage is TRBJ2-7, with TRBD2 matching 7 bases. This CDR3 contains 12 residues. Trimming removed 4 bases from V and 3 bases from J; junction bases left unmatched: 0. Germline V gene sequence: CDR1 MGHDK, CDR2 SYGVNS. CDR3 sequence: CASSAGGYEQYF. CDR3 bases: TGTGCCAGCAGTGCGGGGGGCTACGAGCAGTACTTC.

The chain uses TRBV2 and TRBJ1-4; D is unresolved. Germline CDR1 reads SNHLY; CDR2 reads FYNNEI. The CDR3 loop spans 13 amino acids. Trimming left V 8 bases short and J 7 bases short, with 14 bases between. The CDR3 DNA is TGTGCCAGCCAGCTGGTGGGCCGTGAAAAACTGTTTTTT. It encodes CASQLVGREKLFF. Full variable domain (remainder filled in from reference TRBV2 and TRBJ1-4): EPEVTQTPSHQVTQMGQEVILRCVPISNHLYFYWYRQILGQKVEFLVSFYNNEISEKSEIFDDQFSVERPDGSNFTLKIRSTKLEDSAMYFCASQLVGREKLFFGSGTQLSVL.

J is TRBJ1-2 and V is TRBV14, with TRBD1 as a possible D gene (6 bases). With 0 bases removed from V and 3 bases from J, the gap between germline ends came to 14 bases. Per the germline V gene, CDR1 is SGHDN and CDR2 is FVKESK. This CDR3 is 16 amino acids long. CDR3 bases: TGTGCCAGCAGCCAAGATCCTGGAGGGGGGTACTATGGCTACACCTTC. This codes for CASSQDPGGGYYGYTF. Full variable domain (rest looked up from reference TRBV14 and TRBJ1-2): EAGVTQFPSHSVIEKGQTVTLRCDPISGHDNLYWYRRVMGKEIKFLLHFVKESKQDESGMPNNRFLAERTGGTYSTLKVQPAELEDSGVYFCASSQDPGGGYYGYTFGSGTRLTVV.

This clone was seen once. The chain recombines TRBV5-5 with TRBJ2-5, with TRBD1 as a possible D gene (5 bases). V lost 4 bases and J 1 base, leaving 8 bases between the germline ends. Germline V gene lookup returns CDR1 SGHKS and CDR2 YYEKEE (reference sequence). The CDR3 is 13 residues long. CDR3 DNA: TGTGCCAGCAGCCGACAGTCCCAAGAGACCCAGTACTTC. The encoded protein is CASSRQSQETQYF.